These 30 T cell receptor beta chains share one sample of origin, sequenced in a study of cytomegalovirus exposure and HLA in healthy donors. Vbeta (60) and Jbeta (13) primers were used in the PCR. Generated by immunoSEQ multiplex PCR, the TCRdb table keeps only in-frame clones and is missing some. Among fewer than 200,000 clones listed, roughly nine tenths were seen once. The sample comprised PBMCs. Every receptor here comes from a boy younger than 10 in good health and CMV-seronegative.

The chain combines TRBV4-2 with TRBJ1-1; D not resolved. Trimming removed 0 bases at V and 6 bases at J, with 11 bases between. This CDR3 contains 14 residues. CDR1 is LGHNA and CDR2 is YNFKEQ in the germline V gene. CDR3 protein: CASSQDPRGSEAFF. The CDR3 region has the DNA TGTGCCAGCAGCCAAGATCCTCGGGGTTCTGAAGCTTTCTTT.

This chain connects TRBV19 to TRBJ1-5; TRBD1 matches at 9 bases. V trimming: 7 bases; J trimming: 5 bases; junction bases outside the gene matches: 9. Germline V gene data show CDR1 as LNHDA and CDR2 as SQIVND (reference sequence). The CDR3 totals 15 residues. In DNA form, the CDR3 reads TGTGCCAGTACCAAATACCGGGACAGGGATCAGCCCCAGCATTTT. Translation gives CASTKYRDRDQPQHF. The full variable domain, in which reference TRBV19 and TRBJ1-5 provide the parts outside the CDR3, is DGGITQSPKYLFRKEGQNVTLSCEQNLNHDAMYWYRQDPGQGLRLIYYSQIVNDFQKGDIAEGYSVSREKKESFPLTVTSAQKNPTAFYLCASTKYRDRDQPQHFGDGTRLSIL.

V is TRBV10-3 and J is TRBJ2-7; D may be TRBD1 (5 bases). Trimming pared 0 bases from V and 5 bases from J, leaving 14 bases between. The CDR3 sequence is 15 residues long. The germline V gene has CDR1 ENHRY and CDR2 SYGVKD. The CDR3 nucleotides read TGTGCCATCAGTGAGTCAGGGGATGAGTTAGACGAGCAGTACTTC. The encoded protein is CAISESGDELDEQYF.

This chain links TRBV10-3 with TRBJ1-3, with 7 bases lining up with TRBD1. CDR1 ENHRY and CDR2 SYGVKD come from the germline V gene. V was pared by 8 bases and J by 4 bases, with 17 bases of the junction left unmatched. The CDR3 has 17 amino acids. CDR3 residues: CAISPPRQGQGGNTIYF. The CDR3 DNA reads as TGTGCCATCTCCCCCCCTCGACAGGGCCAGGGGGGAAACACCATATATTTT.

This rearrangement joins TRBV27 to TRBJ2-7; TRBD1 agrees at 9 bases. The length of the CDR3 is 17 residues. J was trimmed by 2 bases and V by 1 base; bases with no gene match: 9. Germline-derived CDR1 and CDR2 are MNHEY and SMNVEV (reference sequence). The CDR3 protein is CASSLYRLGQGPYEQYF. In nucleotides, the CDR3 is TGTGCCAGCAGTTTATATCGCCTCGGACAGGGGCCCTACGAGCAGTACTTC.

V and J are TRBV5-6 and TRBJ2-3, with D maybe TRBD1 (5 bases). Germline loops: CDR1 SGHDT, CDR2 YYEEEE. V shed 2 bases and J shed 3 bases, with 10 bases lying between them. The CDR3 runs 14 residues. For the CDR3, the DNA is TGTGCCAGCAGCTTTCAGCCAGGGACAGATACGCAGTATTTT. Translated, it gives CASSFQPGTDTQYF.

This chain joins TRBV7-6 and TRBJ2-2; 7 bases agree with TRBD1. The ends lost 1 base at V and 2 bases at J; junction bases unmatched: 7. The V gene's germline CDR1 is SGHVS and CDR2 FNYEAQ. This CDR3 is built from 17 residues. The DNA of the CDR3 is TGTGCCAGCAGCTTAGGATATGCAGGGGGAAACACCGGGGAGCTGTTTTTT. It specifies CASSLGYAGGNTGELFF.

V is TRBV6-1 and J is TRBJ1-2; D is perhaps TRBD1 (6 bases). Between the trimmed V and J ends, which lost 4 bases and 4 bases, there was a span of 22 bases. This CDR3 has 17 amino acids. Germline V gene sequence: CDR1 MNHNS, CDR2 SASEGT. DNA of the CDR3: TGTGCCAGCAGTGGCGTTCACTGGACAGACCCTTCCTATGGCTACACCTTC. Translating it yields CASSGVHWTDPSYGYTF.

V is TRBV7-8 and J is TRBJ1-4, with TRBD1 identical over 7 bases. V shed 5 bases, J shed 8 bases, and the junction held 11 bases outside the gene matches. The CDR3 sequence is 15 residues long. Germline CDR1 and CDR2: SGHVS and FQNEAQ. CDR3 protein: CASSPDTGVMEKLFF. The CDR3 DNA sequence: TGTGCCAGCAGCCCCGATACAGGGGTCATGGAAAAACTGTTTTTT.

This rearrangement joins TRBV27 to TRBJ2-2; 7 bases fit TRBD1. With V trimmed by 1 base and J by 6 bases, 8 bases remained unmatched. This CDR3 is 16 amino acids long. CDR1 is MNHEY, CDR2 SMNVEV, per germline (reference sequence). This CDR3 reads CASSLWGQTRPGELFF. In DNA form, the CDR3 reads TGTGCCAGCAGTTTATGGGGACAGACCCGCCCCGGGGAGCTGTTTTTT.

The genes are TRBV6-1 and TRBJ2-7; D unresolved. Trimming shortened V by 7 bases and J by 6 bases, and 13 bases separated the two germline ends. The germline V gene has CDR1 MNHNS and CDR2 SASEGT. This CDR3 contains 12 residues. The CDR3 protein is CASKVGALEQYF. CDR3 nucleotides: TGTGCCAGCAAAGTCGGAGCCCTCGAGCAGTACTTC.

This chain links TRBV27 with TRBJ1-1; D call uncertain. This CDR3 region has 13 residues. V dropped 4 bases and J dropped 0 bases, with 6 bases sitting between them. Per germline, CDR1 MNHEY and CDR2 SMNVEV (reference sequence). CDR3 bases: TGTGCCAGCAGTTCCCCGGTGAACACTGAAGCTTTCTTT. Translated, it gives CASSSPVNTEAFF.

This clone was recorded once. The chain uses TRBV7-7 and TRBJ2-1, with TRBD2 matching over 11 bases. From germline, CDR1 is SSHAT and CDR2 FNYEAQ (reference sequence). After removal of 5 bases from V and 3 bases from J, the junction contained 9 bases not matched to a gene. This CDR3 is 17 amino acids long. CDR3 sequence reads: CASSPLSGRGLYNEQFF. The DNA for the CDR3 is TGTGCCAGCAGCCCTCTTAGCGGGAGGGGGCTCTACAATGAGCAGTTCTTC.

The V gene is TRBV28, the J gene TRBJ2-2; D is possibly TRBD2 (5 bases). CDR1 and CDR2 from the germline V gene are MDHEN and SYDVKM. Trimming cost V 4 bases and J 4 bases, with 13 bases left between them. The CDR3 totals 15 residues. This chain's CDR3 is CASSSPGLFTGELFF. The CDR3 coding sequence is TGTGCCAGCAGTTCCCCCGGACTCTTCACCGGGGAGCTGTTTTTT.

This chain connects TRBV20-1 to TRBJ2-1; no clear D gene. CDR1 is DFQATT and CDR2 is SNEGSKA in the germline V gene (reference sequence). The V gene lost 6 bases and the J gene lost 10 bases, with 13 bases spanning the gap. CDR3 length: 11 amino acids. The CDR3 DNA is TGCAGTGCCCCCCAGAATCCAGAGCAGTTCTTC. Its translation is CSAPQNPEQFF.

The chain uses TRBV30 and TRBJ1-2; D not certain. In germline, CDR1 is GTSNPN, CDR2 SVGIG (reference sequence). Trimming cost V 7 bases and J 0 bases, with 9 bases left between them. The CDR3 sequence is 12 residues long. The CDR3 DNA sequence: TGTGCCTCCGAACTATCTAACTATGGCTACACCTTC. This codes for CASELSNYGYTF.

The rearrangement uses TRBV9 and TRBJ2-1; 10 bases are shared with TRBD2. Germline trimming cut 4 bases from V and 8 bases from J; bases unmatched to any gene: 6. CDR3 length: 14 amino acids. Germline values: CDR1 SGDLS, CDR2 YYNGEE. DNA of the CDR3: TGTGCCAGCAGCTACTTAGCGGGAGGATATGAGCAGTTCTTC. Protein sequence: CASSYLAGGYEQFF.

The chain employs TRBV29-1 and TRBJ2-3; D is perhaps TRBD2 (5 bases). The CDR3 has 13 residues. V was pared by 7 bases and J by 0 bases, with 11 bases between. Germline CDR1 reads SQVTM; CDR2 reads ANQGSEA. The CDR3 reads CSAPSPSTDTQYF. DNA for the CDR3: TGCAGCGCCCCTAGCCCTAGCACAGATACGCAGTATTTT.

J is TRBJ2-5 and V is TRBV30, with TRBD2 as a possible D gene (5 bases). The CDR3 is made up of 15 amino acids. The V gene's germline CDR1 is GTSNPN and CDR2 SVGIG (reference sequence). Trimming took off 0 bases at V and 5 bases at J, with 16 bases between the two ends. For the CDR3, the DNA is TGTGCCTGGAGTGTACTGGGAGAAACAACGGAGACCCAGTACTTC. It yields the protein CAWSVLGETTETQYF. The full variable domain, in which reference TRBV30 and TRBJ2-5 provide the parts outside the CDR3, is SQTIHQWPATLVQPVGSPLSLECTVEGTSNPNLYWYRQAAGRGLQLLFYSVGIGQISSEVPQNLSASRPQDRQFILSSKKLLLSDSGFYLCAWSVLGETTETQYFGPGTRLLVL.

Details on this clone: An end of the junction does not agree with germline; a read error may underlie this. The chain recombines TRBV7-9 with TRBJ2-2, with D perhaps matching TRBD1 (5 bases). This CDR3 is 14 amino acids long. CDR1 and CDR2 (germline): SEHNR, FQNEAQ (reference sequence). CDR3 loop: CSSSSGINTGELFF. CDR3 nucleotide sequence: TGTTCCAGCAGCTCAGGGATCAACACCGGGGAGCTGTTTTTT.

The chain has TRBV2 and TRBJ2-1; no definite D call. Germline CDR1 reads SNHLY; CDR2 reads FYNNEI. V lost 6 bases, J lost 2 bases, and 17 bases lay in between. This CDR3 comprises 16 residues. The CDR3 reads CASRTGVGRPYNEQFF. In nucleotides, the CDR3 is TGTGCCAGCAGGACCGGAGTAGGAAGGCCCTACAATGAGCAGTTCTTC.

The chain links TRBV29-1 to TRBJ2-5, with a tentative D call TRBD1 (6 bases). This CDR3 is 12 amino acids long. Trimming took 0 bases from V and 4 from J, leaving 6 bases between them. The germline V gene encodes CDR1 SQVTM and CDR2 ANQGSEA. This chain's CDR3 is CSVEEGAETQYF. The CDR3 DNA sequence: TGCAGCGTTGAAGAGGGGGCAGAGACCCAGTACTTC.

The gene calls are TRBV7-2 and TRBJ2-3; D is unresolved. Germline assignment: CDR1 SGHTA and CDR2 FQGNSA. CDR3 size: 14 residues. V was trimmed by 1 base and J by 0 bases, leaving 5 bases between them. This chain's CDR3 is CASSLGTSTDTQYF. In DNA, the CDR3 is TGTGCCAGCAGCTTAGGAACTAGCACAGATACGCAGTATTTT.

The chain carries TRBV2 and TRBJ1-4, with D possibly matching TRBD1 (6 bases). This CDR3 region has 14 residues. V was trimmed by 6 bases and J by 6 bases, leaving 14 bases between them. Germline V gives CDR1 SNHLY, CDR2 FYNNEI. CDR3 sequence: CASRKGGVDEKLFF. The CDR3 DNA reads as TGTGCCAGCAGAAAGGGGGGGGTAGATGAAAAACTGTTTTTT. Complete variable domain (other parts from reference TRBV2 and TRBJ1-4): EPEVTQTPSHQVTQMGQEVILRCVPISNHLYFYWYRQILGQKVEFLVSFYNNEISEKSEIFDDQFSVERPDGSNFTLKIRSTKLEDSAMYFCASRKGGVDEKLFFGSGTQLSVL.

The rearrangement joins TRBV30 to TRBJ2-7, with D possibly TRBD2 on 5 matching bases. This CDR3 contains 13 residues. The V gene's germline CDR1 is GTSNPN and CDR2 SVGIG (reference sequence). Trimming cost V 0 bases and J 2 bases, with 8 bases left between them. CDR3 sequence: CAWSVSGAYEQYF. For the CDR3, the DNA is TGTGCCTGGAGTGTATCCGGGGCCTACGAGCAGTACTTC.

The rearrangement joins TRBV27 to TRBJ1-2; D is possibly TRBD1 (6 bases). The CDR3 totals 13 residues. V lost 5 bases to trimming and J lost 0 bases, with 7 bases between them. Germline V gene data show CDR1 as MNHEY and CDR2 as SMNVEV (reference sequence). The CDR3 DNA follows: TGTGCCAGCAGTCGGACAGCTAACTATGGCTACACCTTC. Its translation: CASSRTANYGYTF.

CDR3 residues: CASSESRGWTGELFF. Here the CDR3 DNA reads TGTGCCAGCAGTGAATCCCGGGGTTGGACCGGGGAGCTGTTTTTT. The gene calls are TRBV6-1 and TRBJ2-2, with D possibly matching TRBD2 (5 bases). Looked up from germline, CDR1 is MNHNS and CDR2 is SASEGT. This CDR3 is built from 15 residues. The V gene lost 2 bases and the J gene lost 5 bases, with 12 bases spanning the gap.

The V call is TRBV7-9, the J call TRBJ2-7; 9 nucleotides line up with TRBD1. The CDR3 extends over 14 amino acids. CDR1 is SEHNR and CDR2 is FQNEAQ in the germline V gene (reference sequence). With 7 bases clipped from V and 0 bases from J, the junction kept 4 bases outside the gene matches. In DNA form, the CDR3 reads TGTGCCAGCACCCAGACAGGGGGCTCCTACGAGCAGTACTTC. Amino acids: CASTQTGGSYEQYF.

The V call is TRBV7-9, the J call TRBJ1-5; possibly TRBD1 for D (5 bases). The CDR3 is 16 amino acids. Looked up from germline, CDR1 is SEHNR and CDR2 is FQNEAQ (reference sequence). Trimming took off 5 bases at V and 2 bases at J, with 16 bases between the two ends. CDR3 protein: CASSPGGTPGNQPQHF. Here the CDR3 DNA reads TGTGCCAGCAGCCCTGGAGGGACGCCGGGCAATCAGCCCCAGCATTTT.

This clone has only one observation. V usage is TRBV2 and J usage is TRBJ2-3; TRBD2 matches at 11 bases. Germline lookup yields CDR1 SNHLY and CDR2 FYNNEI. Trimming at V came to 6 bases and at J to 2 bases, leaving 7 bases not matched to a gene. The CDR3 sequence is 16 residues long. The DNA of the CDR3 is TGTGCCAGCAGGGGAAGACTAGCGGGGCTCACAGATACGCAGTATTTT. This translates into CASRGRLAGLTDTQYF.